This is a list of T cell receptor beta chains from one sample in a study of T cell responses to AZD1222 COVID-19 vaccine. Profiled with immunoSEQ multiplex PCR; TCRdb holds only in-frame clones, not every one. The sample includes approximately 180,000 clones, around 92% of them seen just once. The sample here was peripheral blood, taken on day 0 of AZD1222 vaccination. These receptors were taken from an adult in good health. Both conserved end residues are part of each CDR3. D genes are given only for firm matches. Size tells how often a clone was seen (once, few, many) or the class of an expanded clone, and some rows leave it out.

D	size	V	J	DNA	CDR3
.	.	TRBV10-2	TRBJ1-2	TGCGCCAGCAGTGAACAGATCCGCTATGGCTACACCTTC	CASSEQIRYGYTF
TRBD2	.	TRBV30	TRBJ2-5	TGTGCCTGGAGTCCCGGACTAGCGGGAGTTTGGGGCCAGTACTTC	CAWSPGLAGVWGQYF
.	.	TRBV2	TRBJ2-5	TGTGCCAGCAGCGTATTAGAGACCCAGTACTTC	CASSVLETQYF
TRBD1	.	TRBV7-2	TRBJ1-2	TGTGCCAGCAGCTTAAGGACAGGGGCCGTAGGGGTCGATGGCTACACCTTC	CASSLRTGAVGVDGYTF
TRBD1	.	TRBV14	TRBJ1-6	TGTGCCAGCAGCCGGGGACAGCCGAGCTCCTATAATTCACCCCTCCACTTT	CASSRGQPSSYNSPLHF
.	.	TRBV6-1	TRBJ2-3	TGTGCCAGCAGTGAACGGCGGGGAATGTTCACAGATACGCAGTATTTT	CASSERRGMFTDTQYF
TRBD2	.	TRBV7-6	TRBJ2-1	TGTGCCAGCAGCCCTACCCGGGGGAGGGCCGCGGGCGATGAGCAGTTCTTC	CASSPTRGRAAGDEQFF
.	.	TRBV5-1	TRBJ2-7	TGCGCCAGCAGCATCGGGACAACCTACGAGCAGTACTTC	CASSIGTTYEQYF
.	.	TRBV9	TRBJ1-1	TGTGCCAGCAGCGTAGAATCGGGGACTCCTAGAGGCACTGAAGCTTTCTTT	CASSVESGTPRGTEAFF
TRBD1	.	TRBV5-8	TRBJ1-1	TGTGCCAGCAGCCTGAGACAGGGGGCGAGAACTGAAGCTTTCTTT	CASSLRQGARTEAFF
TRBD1	.	TRBV6-5	TRBJ1-1	TGTGCCAGCAGTTACTCCCTGGGAGACAGGGGAACTGAAGCTTTCTTT	CASSYSLGDRGTEAFF
.	.	TRBV28	TRBJ1-1	TGTGCCAGCAGTTTATCTAACAGGATGTTCATGAACACTGAAGCTTTCTTT	CASSLSNRMFMNTEAFF
TRBD2	.	TRBV6-5	TRBJ2-1	TGTGCCAGCAGTTACTCTAGCGGGAGTTTGTACAATGAGCAGTTCTTC	CASSYSSGSLYNEQFF
.	.	TRBV27	TRBJ1-2	TGCGCCAGCAGTGACGGGACATCCGAGGGCTACACCTTC	CASSDGTSEGYTF
.	.	TRBV27	TRBJ1-1	TGTGCCAGCAGGATGAACACTGAAGCTTTCTTT	CASRMNTEAFF
.	.	TRBV19	TRBJ2-2	TGTGCCAGTAGTATTCCGGGGAACACCGGGGAGCTGTTTTTT	CASSIPGNTGELFF
.	.	TRBV7-9	TRBJ1-5	TGTGCCAGCAGCTTACCAGGGAGCAATCAGCCCCAGCATTTT	CASSLPGSNQPQHF
.	.	TRBV6-5	TRBJ1-5	TGTGCCAGCGGATCCTCCTTCCCGGCGGGGCAGCCCCAGCATTTT	CASGSSFPAGQPQHF
TRBD2	.	TRBV4-2	TRBJ2-1	TGTGCCAGCAGCCAAGAGGGAGCGGGGGACTACAATGAGCAGTTCTTC	CASSQEGAGDYNEQFF
TRBD1	.	TRBV10-3	TRBJ1-6	TGTGCCTCAAAAGGACAGGGTAATAATTCACCCCTCCACTTT	CASKGQGNNSPLHF
.	.	TRBV4-2	TRBJ1-2	TGTGCCAGCAGCCAAGCCCCGGGCCTAAAAAACTATGGCTACACCTTC	CASSQAPGLKNYGYTF
.	.	TRBV14	TRBJ1-6	TGTGCCAGCAGTCTGGGGGGGCCCAGAGATTCACCCCTCCACTTT	CASSLGGPRDSPLHF
.	once	TRBV4-2	TRBJ1-5	TGTGCCAGCAGCCAAGATCTAACAGTTCGTCAGCCCCAGCATTTT	CASSQDLTVRQPQHF
TRBD2	once	TRBV5-1	TRBJ2-1	TGCGCCAGCAGCTATAGAAAAACCAAGCGGGATAGCTCCTACAATGAGCAGTTCTTC	CASSYRKTKRDSSYNEQFF
.	.	TRBV7-7	TRBJ2-2	TGTGCTAGCAGCCTGGACGGCCCCCGGGAGCTGTTTTTT	CASSLDGPRELFF
TRBD2	.	TRBV9	TRBJ2-7	TGTGCCAGCAGCGCGGGACTAGCGGGGAACTACGAGCAGTACTTC	CASSAGLAGNYEQYF
.	.	TRBV5-1	TRBJ2-5	TGCGCCAGCAGCGTGGAACCAACAGGTCTCCAAGAGACCCAGTACTTC	CASSVEPTGLQETQYF
.	.	TRBV4-3	TRBJ1-5	TGCGCCAGCAGCCAAGATCAGGGGTACAATCAGCCCCAGCATTTT	CASSQDQGYNQPQHF
.	.	TRBV7-2	TRBJ1-5	TGTGCCAGCAACCTAGACAGAGGCAATCAGCCCCAGCATTTT	CASNLDRGNQPQHF
.	.	TRBV3-1/TRBV3-2	TRBJ2-6	TGTGCCAGCAGCCAAGGTTTTTGGGCCAACGTCCTGACTTTC	CASSQGFWANVLTF
.	.	TRBV6-6	TRBJ1-2	TGTGCCAGCAGCCCAGGGTTGCACAACTATGGCTACACCTTC	CASSPGLHNYGYTF
.	.	TRBV6-1	TRBJ2-1	TGTGCCAGCAGTGACCCGGACTCCTCCCGAGGGTTCTTC	CASSDPDSSRGFF
TRBD1	.	TRBV27	TRBJ2-1	TGTGCCAGCAGTTTGGGATCGGGACAGGGGTACAATGAGCAGTTCTTC	CASSLGSGQGYNEQFF
TRBD2	.	TRBV5-5	TRBJ2-2	TGTGCCAGCAGCTTGTCCGCCGGTAGCGGGGCCGGGGAGCTGTTTTTT	CASSLSAGSGAGELFF
.	once	TRBV11-2	TRBJ2-7	TGTGCCAGCAGGCTAGGATCCTACGAGCAGTACTTC	CASRLGSYEQYF
TRBD2	.	TRBV6-5	TRBJ2-1	TGTGCCAGCAGCCTTTCGGGGGGGCTGAAGAATGAGCAGTTCTTC	CASSLSGGLKNEQFF
TRBD1	few	TRBV30	TRBJ1-5	TGTGCCTGGAGTCGACAGGGGAATCAGCCCCAGCATTTT	CAWSRQGNQPQHF
TRBD2	.	TRBV4-2	TRBJ2-3	TGTGCCAGCAGCCAAGGACTAGCGGGAGGCACAGATACGCAGTATTTT	CASSQGLAGGTDTQYF
TRBD2	once	TRBV7-9	TRBJ2-3	TGTGCCAGCAGCTTAGCGGGGAGGGACTCAGATACGCAGTATTTT	CASSLAGRDSDTQYF
.	.	TRBV5-1	TRBJ1-2	TGCGCCAGCAGCTTGGAGTCAGCTCTTGGCTACACCTTC	CASSLESALGYTF